This T cell receptor (beta chain) was recorded in a study of T cells in Graves' hyperthyroidism and ophthalmopathy. Hyperthyroidism patients were newly diagnosed, had disease duration under 2 months, and were aged 18 to 65 years. Patients showing uncontrolled infection, other autoimmune disease, pregnancy or lactation were ineligible. Diagnoses were made from clinical symptoms, serum measures (thyroxine and TRAb), thyroid ultrasound and orbital computed tomography. Researchers took RNA transcripts and amplified the TCR beta CDR3 regions from them. A first-round RT-PCR of the TCR CDR3 used the HTBI primer set. From the multiplex PCR reads, TCRdb called clonotypes with MiXCR, one entry per CDR3 protein. The data hold 150,000 to 200,000 distinct CDR3 sequences, with about 9.4% observed a single time. General study results and limits: Most expanded thyroid clonotypes above 0.001 also appeared in blood.

This clonotype showed up many times. What it binds is unknown. V gave up 2 bases and J gave up 2 bases, with 18 bases separating them. Germline assignment: CDR1 ENHRY and CDR2 SYGVKD. The CDR3 consists of 17 residues. V is TRBV10-3 and J is TRBJ2-5, with D possibly being TRBD1 (7 bases). The TCR sequence derives from a woman aged 18-29 years with Graves' hyperthyroidism that later progressed to Graves' ophthalmopathy. The sample was blood. In DNA form, the CDR3 reads TGTGCCATCAGTGAGCGAACCAGCAGGGGGGCACAAGAGACCCAGTACTTC. Translated: CAISERTSRGAQETQYF.